This is a list of T cell receptor beta chains from one sample in a study of radiotherapy plus CTLA-4 blockade in lung cancer. Here immunoSEQ multiplex PCR was the method, and the copy in TCRdb shows in-frame clones only, minus some. The sample holds about 51,000 clones, about 76% seen once. Sequencing used peripheral blood, obtained from a patient treated with radiotherapy plus ipilimumab. These receptors originate from a human donor with non-small cell lung cancer who had a complete response to radiotherapy plus ipilimumab. CDR3s include the opening cysteine and the closing phenylalanine or tryptophan. A D gene is named only where the DNA matches it firmly. Rows may omit the clone size; those that give it use once, few, many or a size class.

d_call	v_call	j_call	clone_size	cdr3_aa	cdr3_nt
.	TRBV29-1	TRBJ1-1	.	CSVDSRGLNTEAFF	TGCAGCGTTGATTCCAGGGGCCTGAACACTGAAGCTTTCTTT
TRBD1	TRBV9	TRBJ2-1	.	CASSVGGQGALNQFF	TGTGCCAGCAGCGTAGGGGGACAGGGCGCCCTCAACCAGTTCTTC
TRBD2	TRBV7-8	TRBJ2-2	.	CASSAGTSGRANTGELFF	TGTGCCAGCAGCGCAGGGACTAGCGGGAGGGCGAACACCGGGGAGCTGTTTTTT
.	TRBV9	TRBJ2-2	.	CASSGSSTGELFF	TGTGCCAGCAGCGGATCCAGCACCGGGGAGCTGTTTTTT
TRBD2	TRBV27	TRBJ2-1	.	CASSFFSGRASGYNEQFF	TGTGCCAGCAGTTTCTTTAGCGGGAGGGCCTCGGGCTACAATGAGCAGTTCTTC
.	TRBV27	TRBJ2-2	.	CASSFRRNTGELFF	TGTGCCAGCAGTTTCCGTCGGAACACCGGGGAGCTGTTTTTT
.	TRBV15	TRBJ2-7	few	CATSRLDSAYEQYF	TGTGCCACCAGCAGATTAGACAGTGCCTACGAGCAGTACTTC
TRBD1	TRBV11-3	TRBJ1-2	.	CASSLDRGNGYGYTF	TGTGCCAGCAGCTTAGACAGGGGGAACGGCTATGGCTACACCTTC
.	TRBV6-5	TRBJ2-7	.	CASSYIQTQYF	TGTGCCAGCAGTTACATACAGACACAGTACTTC
.	TRBV2	TRBJ1-1	.	CASSETKLSEAFF	TGTGCCAGCAGTGAAACTAAACTCTCCGAAGCTTTCTTT
.	TRBV7-6	TRBJ2-7	.	CASSLSQGILSEQYF	TGTGCCAGCAGCTTAAGTCAGGGGATTTTGTCCGAGCAGTACTTC
.	TRBV6-5	TRBJ1-1	.	CASIQNTEAFF	TGTGCCAGCATCCAGAACACTGAAGCTTTCTTT
.	TRBV7-2	TRBJ1-2	.	CASSFRTAGYGYTF	TGTGCCAGCAGCTTCCGGACAGCAGGCTATGGCTACACCTTC
.	TRBV9	TRBJ1-1	.	CASSVGWAENTEAFF	TGTGCCAGCAGCGTAGGGTGGGCAGAAAACACTGAAGCTTTCTTT
.	TRBV7-2	TRBJ1-4	once	CASSPGGSLTNEKLFF	TGTGCCAGCAGCCCGGGAGGAAGCTTGACTAATGAAAAACTGTTTTTT
TRBD2	TRBV19	TRBJ2-1	.	CASSMSLAGVNEQFF	TGTGCCAGTAGTATGTCGCTAGCGGGAGTTAATGAGCAGTTCTTC
TRBD1	TRBV6-6	TRBJ1-5	.	CASSTDREQPQHF	TGTGCCAGCAGCACCGACAGGGAACAGCCCCAGCATTTT
TRBD1	TRBV7-2	TRBJ1-5	.	CASSSGTGGGGQPQHF	TGTGCCAGCAGCTCCGGGACAGGGGGCGGGGGTCAGCCCCAGCATTTT
.	TRBV7-8	TRBJ1-6	.	CASSTGIKGPLHF	TGTGCCAGCAGCACCGGGATCAAAGGACCCCTCCACTTT
.	TRBV5-4	TRBJ2-3	.	CASSWRLDGGDTQYF	TGTGCCAGCAGCTGGCGACTAGACGGAGGAGATACGCAGTATTTT
TRBD2	TRBV4-3	TRBJ2-1	.	CASSQGFSGLAENEQFF	TGCGCCAGCAGCCAAGGCTTCTCGGGACTAGCGGAGAATGAGCAGTTCTTC
TRBD1	TRBV9	TRBJ2-2	.	CASSGRGTNTGELFF	TGTGCCAGCAGCGGCAGGGGGACGAACACCGGGGAGCTGTTTTTT
TRBD1	TRBV19	TRBJ1-5	.	CASSASGTGGVVAQHF	TGTGCCAGTAGTGCCTCCGGGACAGGGGGAGTTGTGGCCCAGCATTTT
TRBD2	TRBV5-1	TRBJ2-3	.	CASSLGGTSGTDTQYF	TGCGCCAGCAGTTTGGGAGGGACTAGCGGCACAGATACGCAGTATTTT
.	TRBV2	TRBJ2-4	.	CASSQQVAKNIQYF	TGTGCCAGCAGTCAACAGGTAGCCAAAAACATTCAGTACTTC
TRBD2	TRBV10-3	TRBJ2-1	.	CAVRLAGENEQFF	TGTGCCGTGAGACTAGCGGGGGAAAATGAGCAGTTCTTC
TRBD2	TRBV30	TRBJ2-3	.	CVWSVGGLADSTDTQYF	TGTGTCTGGAGTGTCGGCGGACTAGCGGATTCCACAGATACGCAGTATTTT
TRBD1	TRBV4-3	TRBJ1-1	.	CASSQEFRQGHTEAFF	TGCGCCAGCAGCCAAGAATTCCGACAGGGTCATACTGAAGCTTTCTTT
.	TRBV7-9	TRBJ1-6	.	CASSLVTSSYNSPLHF	TGTGCCAGCAGCTTAGTTACCAGCTCCTATAATTCACCCCTCCACTTT
.	TRBV6-5	TRBJ1-3	few	CASSTGDTGNTIYF	TGTGCCAGCAGCACCGGGGACACAGGAAACACCATATATTTT
.	TRBV12-5	TRBJ1-5	.	CASGPPDQPQHF	TGTGCTAGTGGCCCCCCCGATCAGCCCCAGCATTTT
TRBD1	TRBV14	TRBJ1-2	few	CASSPWDRAYGYTF	TGTGCCAGCAGCCCTTGGGACAGGGCCTATGGCTACACCTTC
TRBD1	TRBV25-1	TRBJ2-3	.	CASSEYGTGTSSTDTQYF	TGTGCCAGCAGTGAATATGGGACAGGAACCTCTAGCACAGATACGCAGTATTTT
.	TRBV15	TRBJ1-1	.	CATSSVPGGARTEAFF	TGTGCCACCAGCAGTGTCCCCGGGGGGGCCCGCACTGAAGCTTTCTTT
.	TRBV6-5	TRBJ1-2	.	CASSFDRYYGYTF	TGTGCCAGCAGTTTCGACAGATACTATGGCTACACCTTC
.	TRBV5-1	TRBJ1-5	.	CASSLAGMGNQPQHF	TGCGCCAGCAGCTTGGCAGGGATGGGCAATCAGCCCCAGCATTTT
.	TRBV19	TRBJ1-1	.	CASSIHPGKSPLNTEAFF	TGTGCCAGTAGTATCCACCCAGGAAAGTCGCCGTTGAACACTGAAGCTTTCTTT
TRBD2	TRBV5-8	TRBJ2-1	once	CASSLKGGSRAGEQFF	TGTGCCAGCAGCTTAAAGGGCGGGAGCAGGGCGGGTGAGCAGTTCTTC
TRBD1	TRBV7-2	TRBJ1-5	.	CASSVDRSNQPQHF	TGTGCCAGCAGCGTGGACAGGTCCAATCAGCCCCAGCATTTT
.	TRBV5-1	TRBJ2-2	.	CASSPGEVSGELFF	TGCGCCAGCAGCCCAGGGGAAGTATCCGGGGAGCTGTTTTTT
TRBD2	TRBV7-2	TRBJ2-5	.	CASSSIPRGGGETQYF	TGTGCCAGCAGCTCCATTCCGCGGGGGGGCGGAGAGACCCAGTACTTC
TRBD1	TRBV28	TRBJ1-1	.	CASALPTGTGRTEAFF	TGTGCCAGCGCCTTACCCACCGGGACAGGGAGGACTGAAGCTTTCTTT
TRBD2	TRBV7-9	TRBJ2-5	.	CASSFSGTSQETQYF	TGTGCCAGCAGCTTTTCCGGGACTAGTCAAGAGACCCAGTACTTC
TRBD2	TRBV4-3	TRBJ2-3	.	CASSQTGGTDTQYF	TGCGCCAGCAGCCAGACCGGGGGGACAGATACGCAGTATTTT
TRBD1	TRBV7-8	TRBJ1-1	.	CASSLRTGTEAFF	TGTGCCAGCAGCCTCCGGACAGGGACTGAAGCTTTCTTT
TRBD1	TRBV29-1	TRBJ2-5	.	CSVGRTGETQYF	TGCAGCGTTGGAAGGACAGGGGAGACCCAGTACTTC
TRBD1	TRBV7-2	TRBJ2-5	.	CASDTGVSWETQYF	TGTGCCAGTGATACAGGGGTTTCATGGGAGACCCAGTACTTC
.	TRBV5-3	TRBJ1-1	.	CARREENTEAFF	TGTGCCCGGAGGGAGGAGAACACTGAAGCTTTCTTT
TRBD1	TRBV7-2	TRBJ1-5	.	CASSLTGGYNQPQHF	TGTGCCAGCAGCCTTACAGGGGGCTATAATCAGCCCCAGCATTTT
TRBD1	TRBV9	TRBJ2-3	.	CASSSRGQGARGDTQYF	TGTGCCAGCAGCTCCAGGGGCCAGGGGGCGCGGGGAGATACGCAGTATTTT
TRBD1	TRBV5-6	TRBJ1-1	.	CASSRGAGTGWYIEAFF	TGTGCCAGCAGCCGCGGAGCCGGGACAGGGTGGTACATTGAAGCTTTCTTT
.	TRBV5-1	TRBJ1-1	.	CASSLGEVRSNTEAFF	TGCGCCAGCAGCTTGGGGGAGGTCAGATCGAACACTGAAGCTTTCTTT
.	TRBV5-4	TRBJ2-5	.	CASSSRGQLETQYF	TGTGCCAGCAGCTCACGTGGACAGCTAGAGACCCAGTACTTC
TRBD1	TRBV6-1	TRBJ2-1	.	CASSEAGTGGYNEQFF	TGTGCCAGCAGTGAAGCGGGGACAGGGGGCTACAATGAGCAGTTCTTC
.	TRBV29-1	TRBJ2-7	.	CSVVGREGAHEQYF	TGCAGCGTTGTAGGCAGGGAAGGGGCCCACGAGCAGTACTTC
.	TRBV4-3	TRBJ2-6	.	CASSQDQVSGANALTF	TGCGCCAGCAGCCAAGACCAGGTCTCTGGGGCCAACGCCCTGACTTTC
.	TRBV27	TRBJ1-2	.	CASSLSGGYYGYTF	TGTGCCAGCAGTTTATCGGGGGGATACTATGGCTACACCTTC
.	TRBV7-7	TRBJ2-5	.	CASSSGSQETQYF	TGTGCTAGCAGCTCCGGGTCACAAGAGACCCAGTACTTC
TRBD1	TRBV30	TRBJ2-7	.	CAWRQGAYEQYF	TGTGCCTGGAGGCAGGGGGCTTACGAGCAGTACTTC
.	TRBV27	TRBJ1-4	.	CASSSPGHPNEKLFF	TGTGCCAGCAGTTCTCCGGGACATCCCAATGAAAAACTGTTTTTT